Here is one T cell receptor (beta chain) with its context. The CDR3 is made up of 18 amino acids. Per germline, CDR1 SGDLS and CDR2 YYNGEE. V lost 2 bases and J lost 7; bases outside the gene matches: 15. The source of the sample is a study of cytotoxic CD8 clonotypes in ibrutinib-treated CLL. TCRdb's copy holds only in-frame clones and misses some; the assay was immunoSEQ multiplex PCR. The sample records about 49,000 clones, approximately 50% being singletons. The sequence came from a human donor with chronic lymphocytic leukemia. The sequencing here drew on PBMCs, taken after 12 months of ibrutinib treatment. The chain links TRBV9 to TRBJ2-1, with TRBD2 identical over 10 bases. The CDR3 DNA reads TGTGCCAGCAGCGTCCCTCAGCGGGAGGGCCGGTCGTATAATGAGCAGTTCTTC. Encoded protein: CASSVPQREGRSYNEQFF.